Listed below are T cell receptor beta chains from one sample, sequenced in a study of T cell repertoires in cytomegalovirus infection. These TCRs' antigens remain unknown. Each CDR3 protein gets one entry after TCRdb re-called the reads with MiXCR. The sample consists of around 770,000 distinct CDR3 sequences, around 29% of them appearing once. The input for sequencing was cultured CD8+ T cells from PBMCs, taken from culture after CMV antigen stimulation. These receptors were collected from a human donor in good health (CMV status not recorded). Some clones in this sample may be carry-over from other donors' samples. Both conserved end residues are part of each CDR3. D genes are given only for firm matches. Rows may omit the clone size; those that give it use once, few, many or a size class.

>TRBJ1-1|TRBV6-6|TRBD1|NA
CGSSLGGSTEAFF
TGTGGCAGCAGTTTAGGGGGCTCCACTGAAGCTTTCTTT
>TRBJ2-2|TRBV15|TRBD2|few
CATSPREDNTGELFF
TGTGCCACCAGCCCCCGGGAGGACAACACCGGGGAGCTGTTTTTT
>TRBJ2-1|TRBV9|NA|NA
CASRGGGGSPYNEQFF
TGTGCCAGCAGGGGTGGGGGTGGCTCCCCCTACAATGAGCAGTTCTTC
>TRBJ1-6|TRBV19|NA|few
CASSMGYQKSNNSPLHF
TGTGCCAGTAGTATGGGATACCAAAAATCAAATAATTCACCCCTCCACTTT
>TRBJ2-1|TRBV7-9|NA|NA
CASSIRARGRSYNEQFF
TGTGCCAGCAGCATACGGGCCCGGGGCCGCTCCTACAATGAGCAGTTCTTC
>TRBJ2-2|TRBV29-1|TRBD1|NA
CSVEDHYRGRSGELFF
TGCAGCGTTGAAGATCATTACAGGGGGCGATCCGGGGAGCTGTTTTTT
>TRBJ2-5|TRBV6-8|NA|NA
CAIPGRGGTDKRTQYF
TGTGCCATCCCCGGACGCGGGGGGACAGACAAGAGAACCCAGTACTTC
>TRBJ1-4|TRBV7-8|NA|few
CASSFGIFNDEKLFF
TGTGCCAGCAGCTTTGGGATCTTTAACGATGAAAAACTGTTTTTT
>TRBJ2-1|TRBV7-9|NA|few
CASRKGTEQFF
TGTGCCAGCAGAAAGGGGACAGAGCAGTTCTTC
>TRBJ2-3|TRBV19|NA|NA
CASSIWDDSPDTQYF
TGTGCCAGTAGTATCTGGGACGACAGTCCAGATACGCAGTATTTT
>TRBJ2-1|TRBV7-6|NA|NA
CASSLKGNNEQFF
TGTGCCAGCAGCTTAAAAGGGAACAATGAGCAGTTCTTC
>TRBJ2-7|TRBV7-9|TRBD2|NA
CASSVAGGHPYEQYF
TGTGCCAGCAGCGTAGCGGGGGGACACCCCTACGAGCAGTACTTC
>TRBJ1-2|TRBV7-9|TRBD1|few
CASIILPDRGSTGYGYTF
TGTGCCAGCATCATCCTACCGGACAGGGGATCTACCGGCTATGGCTACACCTTC
>TRBJ2-3|TRBV7-6|NA|NA
CASSLGGAGRPDTQYF
TGTGCCAGCAGCTTAGGGGGGGCCGGGAGGCCAGATACGCAGTATTTT
>TRBJ2-1|TRBV10-3|NA|NA
CAISESWTEDGEQFF
TGTGCCATCAGTGAGTCCTGGACCGAGGACGGGGAGCAGTTCTTC
>TRBJ2-3|TRBV5-4|TRBD1|few
CALNVGGRTDTQYF
TGTGCATTAAATGTAGGGGGCCGCACAGATACGCAGTATTTT
>TRBJ1-1|TRBV6-1|NA|NA
CASNEWRGDTEAFF
TGTGCCAGCAATGAATGGAGGGGTGACACTGAAGCTTTCTTT
>TRBJ2-1|TRBV24-1|NA|NA
CATSDFRGHEQFF
TGTGCCACCAGTGATTTCCGGGGGCATGAGCAGTTCTTC
>TRBJ2-5|TRBV4-1|NA|NA
CASSQVGGPETQYF
TGCGCCAGCAGCCAAGTCGGGGGGCCTGAGACCCAGTACTTC
>TRBJ2-3|TRBV7-9|NA|NA
CASSHRAADITDTQYF
TGTGCCAGCAGCCACAGAGCAGCGGATATCACAGATACGCAGTATTTT
>TRBJ1-5|TRBV6-6|NA|few
CASRAGSGNQPQHF
TGTGCCAGCAGAGCAGGGTCGGGCAATCAGCCCCAGCATTTT
>TRBJ2-4|TRBV6-2/TRBV6-3|NA|few
CATLTIMSHENIQYF
TGTGCCACCTTGACTATAATGAGCCACGAAAACATTCAGTACTTC
>TRBJ2-1|TRBV24-1|TRBD1|few
CATSDFDRTGGLPEQFF
TGTGCCACCAGTGATTTCGACCGGACAGGGGGGCTACCTGAGCAGTTCTTC
>TRBJ2-1|TRBV7-8|TRBD1|many
CASSLLTGGEQFF
TGTGCCAGCAGCTTACTTACAGGGGGCGAGCAGTTCTTC
>TRBJ2-1|TRBV2|NA|NA
CASREDPNEQFF
TGTGCCAGCAGGGAGGACCCCAATGAGCAGTTCTTC
>TRBJ1-1|TRBV27|TRBD1|NA
CASSWDRRTEAFF
TGTGCCAGCAGTTGGGACAGAAGAACTGAAGCTTTCTTT
>TRBJ1-5|TRBV6-5|NA|many
CASSYGANQPQHF
TGTGCCAGCAGTTACGGGGCGAACCAGCCCCAGCATTTT
>TRBJ1-5|TRBV4-1|NA|few
CASSQDRGGDQPQHF
TGCGCCAGCAGCCAAGATAGAGGGGGGGATCAGCCCCAGCATTTT
>TRBJ2-3|TRBV25-1|NA|many
CASSDDSIRDTDTQYF
TGTGCCAGCAGCGATGACAGTATTCGGGACACAGATACGCAGTATTTT
>TRBJ2-7|TRBV6-1|NA|many
CASSEGGSYEQYF
TGTGCCAGCAGTGAAGGGGGCAGCTACGAGCAGTACTTC
>TRBJ2-1|TRBV7-2|NA|NA
CASSLIAPNEQFF
TGTGCCAGCAGCTTAATAGCGCCCAATGAGCAGTTCTTC
>TRBJ2-1|TRBV7-6|NA|NA
CASNLYPDSYNEQFF
TGTGCCAGCAACCTCTACCCGGACTCCTACAATGAGCAGTTCTTC
>TRBJ1-6|TRBV6-1|NA|NA
CASSPPPDRSYNSPLHF
TGTGCCAGCAGCCCTCCCCCGGATCGCTCCTATAATTCACCCCTCCACTTT
>TRBJ1-1|TRBV7-3|NA|NA
CASSDTQYSRTEAFF
TGTGCCAGCAGCGACACACAGTACTCTCGCACTGAAGCTTTCTTT
>TRBJ2-1|TRBV7-2|TRBD2|many
CASSWTSGNEQFF
TGTGCCAGCAGCTGGACTAGCGGGAATGAGCAGTTCTTC
>TRBJ1-1|TRBV12-3/TRBV12-4|NA|NA
CASSFGAGRSRNTEAFF
TGTGCCAGCAGTTTCGGAGCCGGCAGGTCGAGAAACACTGAAGCTTTCTTT
>TRBJ2-2|TRBV7-2|TRBD1|many
CASSFSGTGSNTGELFF
TGTGCCAGCAGCTTCTCCGGGACAGGGTCGAACACCGGGGAGCTGTTTTTT
>TRBJ2-1|TRBV12-3/TRBV12-4|NA|NA
CASSLERGSPGDDEQFF
TGTGCCAGCAGTTTAGAAAGGGGATCGCCAGGAGACGATGAGCAGTTCTTC
>TRBJ2-5|TRBV7-2|NA|many
CASSILARKYQETQYF
TGTGCCAGCAGCATCCTCGCGCGAAAGTACCAAGAGACCCAGTACTTC
>TRBJ1-1|TRBV7-9|NA|NA
CASSRDWVEAFF
TGTGCCAGCAGCCGAGACTGGGTTGAAGCTTTCTTT
>TRBJ1-1|TRBV12-3/TRBV12-4|NA|few
CASSFYRYTEAFF
TGTGCCAGCAGTTTCTACAGATACACTGAAGCTTTCTTT
>TRBJ2-5|TRBV27|NA|NA
CASSPKDWGQETQYF
TGTGCCAGCAGTCCGAAAGATTGGGGCCAAGAGACCCAGTACTTC
>TRBJ1-6|TRBV27|NA|once
CASQPRVDSPLHF
TGTGCAAGTCAACCACGGGTCGATTCACCCCTCCACTTT
>TRBJ2-1|TRBV12-3/TRBV12-4|TRBD2|few
CASSFPGLAAYNEQFF
TGTGCCAGCAGTTTTCCGGGACTAGCGGCTTACAATGAGCAGTTCTTC
>TRBJ1-5|TRBV28|NA|many
CATNNRVLNQPQHF
TGTGCCACCAATAACAGGGTTCTCAATCAGCCCCAGCATTTT
>TRBJ2-2|TRBV6-6|NA|NA
CASSYSVGDTGELFF
TGTGCCAGCAGTTATTCGGTAGGGGATACCGGGGAGCTGTTTTTT
>TRBJ2-5|TRBV4-1|TRBD2|many
CASSRTSGGIQETQYF
TGCGCCAGCAGCCGGACTAGCGGGGGGATACAAGAGACCCAGTACTTC
>TRBJ2-7|TRBV7-2|TRBD2|NA
CASSFTGGYLSYEQYF
TGTGCCAGCAGCTTTACGGGGGGGTATTTATCCTACGAGCAGTACTTC
>TRBJ1-2|TRBV7-2|NA|many
CASSSPRENGYTF
TGTGCCAGCAGCTCACCCAGGGAAAATGGCTACACCTTC
>TRBJ2-1|TRBV7-2|TRBD2|few
CASSMGLPRVDEQFF
TGTGCCAGCAGCATGGGACTACCTCGGGTGGATGAGCAGTTCTTC
>TRBJ2-1|TRBV4-2|TRBD2|NA
CASSHSLAGVNEQFF
TGTGCCAGCAGCCACTCACTAGCGGGGGTCAATGAGCAGTTCTTC
>TRBJ2-3|TRBV10-3|TRBD1|NA
CAISESFTTPDRGTDTQYF
TGTGCCATCAGTGAGTCGTTTACGACCCCAGACAGGGGCACAGATACGCAGTATTTT
>TRBJ1-1|TRBV9|NA|few
CATEEVNTEAFF
TGTGCCACCGAAGAGGTGAACACTGAAGCTTTCTTT
>TRBJ1-1|TRBV15|NA|NA
CATSIVENTEAFF
TGTGCCACCAGCATCGTCGAGAACACTGAAGCTTTCTTT
>TRBJ2-1|TRBV27|TRBD1|many
CASSDGTDHYPYNEQFF
TGTGCCAGCAGTGACGGGACAGATCATTATCCCTACAATGAGCAGTTCTTC